The sequence of this T cell receptor beta chain was determined in a study of T cell responses to AZD1222 COVID-19 vaccine (dated by TCRdb to 2020 to 2022). With respect to the entire study: A total of 233 trial participants underwent TCR sequencing, of whom nearly 210 received two doses of AZD1222 and approximately 25 received two doses of the MenACWY control vaccine. Trial participants were enrolled by age into 18-55, 56-69 and 70-plus year subgroups, with around 150, 28 and 57 TCR-sequenced participants respectively. Overall study results and their limits: No day 14 peak-response samples were available, so repertoires were characterized only after the peak T cell response. Reportedly, almost half of the unique spike-specific TCRs recognized epitopes lying outside the regions that are mutated in the B.1.351 and B.1.1.7 variants. Participants were mostly white British and included more females than males, and it was suggested by the authors that clonal diversity may have been underestimated. In the small 56-69-year group, the increase in depth fell short of significance, most likely because of low power. After two AZD1222 doses, both the breadth and the depth of spike-specific TCRs were significantly higher than at day 0 and than in MenACWY recipients. The vaccine-associated CD4 TCRs covered the entire spike protein, and the dominant responses fell in regions 160-218 and 743-854. Conclusions about previously exposed vaccinees were limited because only a handful of AZD1222 recipients were SARS-CoV-2 seropositive at baseline.

Via the germline V gene, CDR1 is LGHNA and CDR2 YNFKEQ. From the cysteine through the phenylalanine, the CDR3 covers 13 amino acids. The CDR3 DNA has 39 bases and is translated from base 1. The V and J ends are trimmed by 4 bases and 5 bases, leaving 9 bases between them. The CDR3 regions of human TCRbeta chains were analyzed by immunosequencing. For the original study's pipeline: TCRs in the repertoires were matched against a reference library of SARS-CoV-2-specific TCRs that had been generated with the MIRA antigen-specificity platform. Breadth was defined as the fraction of unique TCRs that were SARS-CoV-2-associated. Depth was defined as the fraction of total T cells that were SARS-CoV-2-associated. Using the MIRA data, each spike-specific TCR was mapped to the spike region that the TCR reacts to and placed in a CD4 or CD8 class. Log10-transformed breadth and depth values were compared by one-way ANOVA with Sidak's multiple comparisons tests. Not all clones reach the TCRdb copy of this immuneACCESS table, which keeps in-frame sequences only. Checked studies attribute under half of the gap to unresolved V genes and leave the rest unexplained. The V and J calls and clone size are taken from that table; D and trimming were inferred from the DNA. The sample table contains roughly 200,000 clones; only one count was recorded for roughly 94% of them. Approximately 1.5% of the sample rests with the top ten.

This clone was seen once. Its recognized antigen is unknown. Nothing much larger sits one base from this clone, and base qualities are not available. Reading the label with the study, this specimen's time point is: about 28 days (+/-7) after the second vaccine dose. According to the study, the label for this sample's treatment or condition signals: meningococcal conjugate vaccine given as trial control. Vaccinee samples came from UK trials COV001 and COV002, including a single-blind randomized controlled phase 2/3 trial of AZD1222 (ChAdOx1 nCoV-19) in healthy adults. Trial participant PBMC samples were collected at day 0 and day 28 after the second dose for TCRbeta chain sequencing.

This clonotype was sampled from an adult who received the MenACWY meningococcal vaccine as a control. The rearrangement joined TRBV4-2 to TRBJ1-5; the D gene is not confidently resolved. The material was peripheral blood, obtained 28 days after the second dose of the MenACWY control vaccine. The CDR3 protein sequence reads: CASSPTGDQPQHF. The DNA sequence reads TGTGCCAGCAGCCCAACTGGGGATCAGCCCCAGCATTTT.